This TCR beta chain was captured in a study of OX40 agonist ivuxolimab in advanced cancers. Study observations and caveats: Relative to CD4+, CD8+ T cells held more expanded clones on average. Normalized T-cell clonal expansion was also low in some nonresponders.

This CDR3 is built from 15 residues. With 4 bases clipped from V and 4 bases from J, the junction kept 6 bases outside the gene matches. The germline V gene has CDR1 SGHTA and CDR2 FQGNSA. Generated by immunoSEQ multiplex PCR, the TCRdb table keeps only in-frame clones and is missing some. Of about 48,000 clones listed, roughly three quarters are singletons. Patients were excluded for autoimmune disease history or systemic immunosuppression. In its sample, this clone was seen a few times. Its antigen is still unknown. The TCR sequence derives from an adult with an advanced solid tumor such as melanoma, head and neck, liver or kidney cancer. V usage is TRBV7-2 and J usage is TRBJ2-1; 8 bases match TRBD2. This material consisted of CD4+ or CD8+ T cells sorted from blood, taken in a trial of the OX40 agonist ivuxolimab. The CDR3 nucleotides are TGTGCCAGCAGCTGGCAAAGCGGGAGTTACAATGAGCAGTTCTTC. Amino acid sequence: CASSWQSGSYNEQFF.